Below, 30 T cell receptor beta chains from the same sample are listed, as sequenced in a study of CD8 T cells in Susac syndrome. Random-hexamer reverse transcription was applied to roughly 0.5 to 1 ug RNA. One entry per CDR3 protein, called by TCRdb with MiXCR from the immunoSEQ multiplex PCR reads. The data contain hundreds of thousands of distinct CDR3 sequences, about 91% of them seen just once; the ten biggest clones take up more than 0.15%. Specimen: CD8+ T cells from PBMCs. The origin of the receptors is a human donor with multiple sclerosis.

As regards this clonotype: This likely comes from a read error, as the CDR3 has no conserved phenylalanine or tryptophan at its end. V is TRBV30 and J is TRBJ2-7; 9 bases are a match to TRBD1. V gave up 6 bases and J gave up 3 bases; unmatched junction bases: 12. The germline V gene has CDR1 GTSNPN and CDR2 SVGIG (reference sequence). The CDR3 is 15 amino acids. CDR3 residues: CACSLGTGWGYEQYL. The CDR3 bases are TGTGCCTGTTCATTAGGGACAGGGTGGGGCTACGAGCAGTACCTC.

J is TRBJ2-7 and V is TRBV12-3 or TRBV12-4; possible D gene TRBD1, 5 bases. V lost 4 bases and J lost 3, with 13 bases in between. The CDR3 covers 14 residues. CDR3 residues: CASSWTTQLYEQYF. CDR3 in DNA: TGTGCCAGCAGTTGGACAACCCAACTCTACGAGCAGTACTTC.

This chain connects TRBV5-6 to TRBJ2-1; no definite D call. The CDR3 consists of 14 residues. Germline-derived CDR1 and CDR2 are SGHDT and YYEEEE. The V end lost 5 bases, the J end lost 0 bases, and 9 bases lay between the germline ends. CDR3 amino acids: CASRSSGSYNEQFF. Written as DNA, the CDR3 is TGTGCCAGCAGGTCATCAGGCTCCTACAATGAGCAGTTCTTC.

The rearrangement uses TRBV27 and TRBJ1-6; TRBD1 is a possible D gene (5 bases). The CDR3 sequence is 13 residues long. Germline lookup yields CDR1 MNHEY and CDR2 SMNVEV (reference sequence). Trimming cost V 11 bases and J 11 bases, with 19 bases left between them. CDR3 region: CASSEQEGPPLHF. The CDR3, as DNA: TGTGCCTCCTCGGAACAGGAGGGTCCACCCCTCCACTTT.

This chain uses TRBV2 with TRBJ2-2; D is ambiguous. The CDR3 is 13 amino acids. Trimming shortened V by 6 bases and J by 0 bases, and 5 bases separated the two germline ends. Germline V gene data show CDR1 as SNHLY and CDR2 as FYNNEI. CDR3 coding DNA: TGTGCCAGCAGGGATGCGAACACCGGGGAGCTGTTTTTT. Its protein product is CASRDANTGELFF.

The chain couples TRBV28 to TRBJ1-6; a weak D match, TRBD1 (6 bases). Germline V lookup: CDR1 MDHEN, CDR2 SYDVKM. This CDR3 contains 15 residues. V was cut by 6 bases and J by 3 bases, with 12 bases left in between. The CDR3 DNA is TGTGCCAGCAGCCGGAGGACAGTCTATAATTCACCCCTCCACTTT. Protein product: CASSRRTVYNSPLHF.

The chain joins TRBV27 to TRBJ2-7; 7 bases agree with TRBD2. The germline V gene has CDR1 MNHEY and CDR2 SMNVEV (reference sequence). This CDR3 comprises 13 residues. Trimming cost V 3 bases and J 5 bases; bases outside gene matches: 4. The CDR3 bases are TGTGCCAGCAGTTTGGGGAGGGCCAACGAGCAGTACTTC. Residues: CASSLGRANEQYF.

The chain combines TRBV7-9 with TRBJ1-2, with unresolved D. Trimming stripped 1 base from V and 12 bases from J, with 18 bases between. CDR3 length: 14 residues. Germline V gene data show CDR1 as SEHNR and CDR2 as FQNEAQ (reference sequence). CDR3: CASSLEASLKTHTF. CDR3 DNA: TGTGCCAGCAGCTTAGAGGCCAGTCTCAAGACCCACACCTTC. Based on the CDR3 plus reference TRBV7-9 and TRBJ1-2, the full variable domain is DTGVSQNPRHKITKRGQNVTFRCDPISEHNRLYWYRQTLGQGPEFLTYFQNEAQLEKSRLLSDRFSAERPKGSFSTLEIQRTEQGDSAMYLCASSLEASLKTHTFGSGTRLTVV.

This rearrangement joins TRBV10-3 to TRBJ2-7; possible D gene TRBD2, 5 bases. This CDR3 is 12 amino acids long. V was pared by 6 bases and J by 3 bases, with 9 bases between. The germline CDR1 and CDR2 sequences are ENHRY and SYGVKD. The CDR3 loop reads CAIRDSVYEQYF. CDR3 nucleotides: TGTGCCATCAGGGACTCCGTCTACGAGCAGTACTTC.

The chain recombines TRBV4-3 with TRBJ2-1; no firm D call. Trimming pared 0 bases from V and 0 bases from J, leaving 12 bases between. Per germline, CDR1 LGHNA and CDR2 YSLEER. The CDR3 has 17 residues. CDR3 protein: CASSQDTYLSSYNEQFF. In DNA, the CDR3 is TGCGCCAGCAGCCAAGACACGTACTTGAGCTCCTACAATGAGCAGTTCTTC.

CDR3 coding DNA: TGCAGTGCCCATGGAGAGGTCACAGATACGCAGTATTTT. Amino acids: CSAHGEVTDTQYF. The chain couples TRBV20-1 to TRBJ2-3; D is ambiguous. CDR3 length: 13 residues. Germline CDR1 reads DFQATT; CDR2 reads SNEGSKA (reference sequence). With 6 bases removed from V and 2 bases from J, the gap between germline ends came to 12 bases.

The genes are TRBV6-5 and TRBJ2-7, with 11 bases identical to TRBD2. V shed 2 bases, J shed 6 bases, and the junction held 3 bases outside the gene matches. CDR1 and CDR2 (germline): MNHEY, SVGAGI. The CDR3 is 14 amino acids. As DNA, the CDR3 is TGTGCCAGCAGTTACGGGACTAGCGGCCTCGAGCAGTACTTC. Amino acids: CASSYGTSGLEQYF.

The chain recombines TRBV5-1 with TRBJ2-1, with D possibly being TRBD1 (5 bases). CDR1 SGHRS and CDR2 YFSETQ come from the germline V gene. This CDR3 has 15 residues. Trimming removed 5 bases from V and 0 bases from J, with 12 bases in between. The CDR3 DNA reads as TGCGCCAGCAGTGGGTGGGGCACCTCCTACAATGAGCAGTTCTTC. Translating it yields CASSGWGTSYNEQFF.

V gene TRBV11-2 combines with J gene TRBJ2-1; TRBD2 aligns across 15 bases. Germline-derived CDR1 and CDR2 are SGHAT and FQNNGV. The V gene end was trimmed by 3 bases and the J gene end by 4 bases; junction bases not matched to a gene: 4. The CDR3 runs to 17 residues. The CDR3 DNA reads TGTGCCAGCAGCTTCGGGACTAGCGGGGGGCTATACAATGAGCAGTTCTTC. Translating gives CASSFGTSGGLYNEQFF.

V is TRBV29-1 and J is TRBJ1-1; D may be TRBD1 (6 bases). V gave up 4 bases and J gave up 1 base, with 10 bases separating them. The germline V gene has CDR1 SQVTM and CDR2 ANQGSEA. The CDR3 spans 13 residues. The CDR3 DNA reads TGCAGCGTTGCCGGGGGACAGAACACTGAAGCTTTCTTT. Its protein is CSVAGGQNTEAFF.

Of note for this clonotype: The junction differs from germline at one of its ends, possibly a read error. The chain has TRBV19 and TRBJ2-1, with D possibly being TRBD1 (5 bases). The CDR3 is 13 amino acids. Germline values: CDR1 LNHDA, CDR2 SQIVND (reference sequence). The CDR3 DNA is TGTGCCAGTAGTTTAGATTCTCGACAGGAGCAGTTCTTC. Translation gives CASSLDSRQEQFF.

The chain has TRBV30 and TRBJ2-1; 7 nucleotides match TRBD2. V lost 4 bases, J lost 4 bases, and 7 bases stayed unmatched. CDR1 and CDR2 (germline): GTSNPN, SVGIG (reference sequence). The CDR3 is 14 amino acids. The CDR3 reads CAWKGGSLYNEQFF. Written as DNA, the CDR3 is TGTGCCTGGAAAGGCGGGAGCTTGTACAATGAGCAGTTCTTC.

The chain links TRBV11-2 to TRBJ2-1; D is unresolved. CDR3 length: 14 residues. The V end was cut by 5 bases, the J end by 8 bases, with 16 bases between. CDR1 is SGHAT, CDR2 FQNNGV, per germline. Here the CDR3 reads CASSQNPGLDEQFF. CDR3 bases: TGTGCCAGCAGCCAAAACCCAGGTCTAGATGAGCAGTTCTTC.

This rearrangement joins TRBV7-6 to TRBJ2-3; D is ambiguous. Deletions cut 1 base from V and 5 bases from J, with 4 bases between. This CDR3 is built from 12 residues. The V gene's germline CDR1 is SGHVS and CDR2 FNYEAQ. CDR3 bases: TGTGCCAGCAGCTTAGTCGTAGATACGCAGTATTTT. Translation gives CASSLVVDTQYF.

The chain carries TRBV2 and TRBJ2-7; D remains ambiguous. Germline V lookup: CDR1 SNHLY, CDR2 FYNNEI. CDR3 length: 16 residues. V lost 0 bases and J 9 bases, leaving 21 bases between the germline ends. Here the CDR3 DNA reads TGTGCCAGCAGTGAAGCGCTTTCCGGTGGGCTCCCGGGGCAGTACTTC. This encodes CASSEALSGGLPGQYF.

This chain uses TRBV4-1 with TRBJ2-4; a possible D gene is TRBD1 (6 bases). Per the germline V gene, CDR1 is MGHRA and CDR2 is YSYEKL. V lost 4 bases, J lost 0 bases, and 16 bases lay in between. The CDR3 has 17 amino acids. In DNA form, the CDR3 reads TGCGCCAGCAGCCTGATGGCTGGGGGCCTAGCCAAAAACATTCAGTACTTC. This gives the protein CASSLMAGGLAKNIQYF.

Only one count was recorded for this clonotype. The J gene is TRBJ1-1, the V gene TRBV29-1, with 8 bases matching TRBD1. The V gene's germline CDR1 is SQVTM and CDR2 ANQGSEA. V was pared by 5 bases and J by 6 bases, with 2 bases of the junction left unmatched. This CDR3 has 11 residues. CDR3 protein: CSVQGASEAFF. As DNA, the CDR3 is TGCAGCGTTCAGGGGGCTTCTGAAGCTTTCTTT. Together with reference TRBV29-1 and TRBJ1-1, the CDR3 gives the full variable domain: SAVISQKPSRDICQRGTSLTIQCQVDSQVTMMFWYRQQPGQSLTLIATANQGSEATYESGFVIDKFPISRPNLTFSTLTVSNMSPEDSSIYLCSVQGASEAFFGQGTRLTVV.

The V call is TRBV4-1, the J call TRBJ1-5; D is unclear. The CDR3 totals 13 residues. Trimming removed 3 bases from V and 6 bases from J, with 9 bases in between. Per germline, CDR1 MGHRA and CDR2 YSYEKL. In DNA form, the CDR3 reads TGCGCCAGCAGCCAGGCCCCCGGTCAGCCCCAGCATTTT. Its translation is CASSQAPGQPQHF.

The chain combines TRBV20-1 with TRBJ1-2; TRBD1 might be the D (5 bases). Trimming shortened V by 0 bases and J by 6 bases, and 23 bases separated the two germline ends. Germline-derived CDR1 and CDR2 are DFQATT and SNEGSKA (reference sequence). CDR3 size: 17 residues. This CDR3 reads CSARDTGGTQVTDGYTF. CDR3 nucleotides: TGCAGTGCTAGAGATACGGGGGGAACCCAAGTCACTGATGGCTACACCTTC.

This rearrangement joins TRBV27 to TRBJ2-2; D is possibly TRBD2 (5 bases). The CDR3 extends over 18 amino acids. V lost 6 bases to trimming and J lost 6 bases, with 26 bases between them. Germline V gene data show CDR1 as MNHEY and CDR2 as SMNVEV (reference sequence). CDR3 region: CASSRTPPPTSSAGELFF. The CDR3 nucleotides read TGTGCCAGCAGCCGCACTCCCCCCCCTACTAGTTCGGCCGGGGAGCTGTTTTTT.

CDR3 bases: TGTGCCAGCAGCTTAGCGTTGGGAGAATACTACGAGCAGTACTTC. Translating it yields CASSLALGEYYEQYF. The genes are TRBV7-2 and TRBJ2-7, with D possibly TRBD2 on 5 matching bases. This CDR3 has 15 residues. Germline V gene data show CDR1 as SGHTA and CDR2 as FQGNSA. Trimming took 0 bases from V and 3 from J, leaving 12 bases between them.

The J gene is TRBJ2-1, the V gene TRBV7-6; 13 bases are shared with TRBD2. The germline V gene encodes CDR1 SGHVS and CDR2 FNYEAQ. Unmatched junction bases numbered 7, after V lost 4 bases and J lost 4 bases. The CDR3 consists of 17 residues. The CDR3 coding sequence is TGTGCCAGCAGCTACGATCGACTAGCGGGAGGATACAATGAGCAGTTCTTC. Protein: CASSYDRLAGGYNEQFF.

The chain uses TRBV6-2 or TRBV6-3 and TRBJ1-1; D uncertain. Trimming removed 8 bases from V and 4 bases from J, with 26 bases in between. CDR3 size: 17 residues. Germline V lookup: CDR1 MNHEY, CDR2 SVGEGT. DNA of the CDR3: TGTGCCAGCGGATCAGCCCTAATTTTGGCAGAAACCACTGAAGCTTTCTTT. Translation: CASGSALILAETTEAFF.

In this sample, this clonotype turned up once. The J gene is TRBJ2-7, the V gene TRBV9, with 7 bases identical to TRBD2. Germline CDR1 SGDLS, CDR2 YYNGEE. With 4 bases clipped from V and 5 bases from J, the junction kept 12 bases outside the gene matches. CDR3 size: 15 residues. CDR3 nucleotide sequence: TGTGCCAGCAGCCTTAGCGGGTTCCTAAACGACGAGCAGTACTTC. Its protein product is CASSLSGFLNDEQYF.

The genes are TRBV20-1 and TRBJ2-5, with 10 positions matching TRBD2. V was clipped by 1 base and J by 5 bases; unmatched bases: 7. Germline V gives CDR1 DFQATT, CDR2 SNEGSKA (reference sequence). This CDR3 is 15 amino acids long. The CDR3 protein is CSARAEREGPETQYF. CDR3 nucleotides: TGCAGTGCTAGAGCTGAGCGGGAGGGCCCGGAGACCCAGTACTTC.